The TCR beta chain under discussion was sequenced for a study of CD8 T cells in Susac syndrome (dated by TCRdb to 2018 to 2020). Study-level background: Repertoire sequencing was used to test whether CD8+ T cell activation and differentiation in Susac syndrome was antigen driven. Paper-wide results and their limitations: The number of individuals in the TCR sequencing and HLA analysis was recognized as being relatively small.

About this clonotype: Its antigen remains undetermined. One base away there is no much larger clone; base qualities are not given.

V is trimmed back by 6 bases and J by 3 bases, and the junction contains 5 bases that no gene match accounts for. CDR1 SNHLY and CDR2 FYNNEI are derived from the germline V gene. From the cysteine through the phenylalanine, the CDR3 covers 14 amino acids. The only DNA kept is the CDR3, 42 bases in frame from the first base. RNA was extracted using the RNeasy kit, and about 0.45 to 1 microgram was reverse transcribed with random hexamers. The immunoSEQ multiplex PCR assay, which covers 54 Vbeta and 13 Jbeta segments, was used to amplify TCR beta CDR3 regions. PCR amplification bias was corrected by using a synthetic template baseline for primer optimization and computational correction. Concerning the study's data processing: Reads were assigned to V, D and J genes according to IMGT and analyzed in immunoSEQ Analyzer, with only productive sequences retained. Clonality was computed as one minus Shannon entropy normalized by log2 of the number of productive unique sequences. For each patient and control, public and private clones were evaluated among the 100 most prevalent clones. Susac-specific clones were defined as absent from healthy and MS cohorts, over a thousand published viral clones and other ImmuneACCESS disease sequences. TCRdb reprocessed the public reads (quality trimming at Q25 with fastp, clone calling with MiXCR) and kept in-frame beta chains. Each CDR3 protein appears once, grouped with its most common genes and DNA. These V and J calls rely on TCRdb rather than the paper's analysis. In this sample the table shows 300,000 to 350,000 distinct CDR3 sequences, under 95% of which occur a single time. The top ten clonotypes cover approximately 0.065% of the sample.

Peripheral blood CD8+ and CD4+ T cells from healthy donors, Susac syndrome patients and multiple sclerosis patients were profiled using high-throughput TCR beta sequencing. Multiple sclerosis controls were treatment-naive patients with stable or active relapsing-remitting disease fulfilling revised McDonald criteria. Bulk CD8+ and CD4+ T cells were purified by magnetic negative isolation, whereas CD8+ TEMRA cells were enriched by FACS. Blood was collected in EDTA tubes and processed within 24 hours, with PBMCs isolated through density gradient centrifugation. PBMCs intended for TCR sequencing were frozen in liquid nitrogen and were later thawed in a 37 degrees C water bath. The sorted or isolated CD4+, CD8+ and CD8+ TEMRA cells reached a purity of at least 90%.

The V and J segments used are TRBV2 and TRBJ1-2, and TRBD1 matches 9 of the central bases. The clonotype originates from a human donor with multiple sclerosis. Sequenced: CD4+ T cells from PBMCs. The nucleotide sequence is TGTGCCAGCAGGAGGACAGGGGCTTACTATGGCTACACCTTC. Protein translation: CASRRTGAYYGYTF.